Listed below are T cell receptor beta chains from one sample, sequenced in a study of healthy donors' naive CD4 and CD8 T cells. TCRdb called the reads again in MiXCR, with one record for every CDR3 protein. The table lists about 180,000 distinct CDR3 sequences, about four fifths of them singletons. Sequences were obtained from naive CD4+ and CD8+ T cells sorted from blood, pooled from several donors. The receptor set was obtained from a pool of human donors in good health; the sample pools cells from several healthy donors. The CDR3 runs from the conserved cysteine through the conserved F or W. Fields, in order: J gene, D gene, clone size, V gene, CDR3 DNA, CDR3 protein. The D gene is left open where the match is weak. Part of the rows lack a size; the others show once, few, many or a class for expanded clones.

J: TRBJ1-1
D: NA
size: NA
V: TRBV18
DNA: TGTGCCAGCTGCAAGTTGAACACTGAAGCTTTCTTT
CDR3: CASCKLNTEAFF

J: TRBJ1-3
D: NA
size: NA
V: TRBV29-1
DNA: TGCAGCGTCGGACAGGGAAACACCATATATTTT
CDR3: CSVGQGNTIYF

J: TRBJ2-2
D: TRBD1
size: few
V: TRBV6-6
DNA: TGTGCCAGCAGTTACCCTAAGACAGGGCAGAACACCGGGGAGCTGTTTTTT
CDR3: CASSYPKTGQNTGELFF

J: TRBJ2-1
D: NA
size: NA
V: TRBV5-1
DNA: TGCGCCAGCAGCTTGGCGGACAGTTACAATGAGCAGTTCTTC
CDR3: CASSLADSYNEQFF

J: TRBJ2-7
D: NA
size: NA
V: TRBV5-6
DNA: TGTGCCAGCAGCTTGGGTAGCAGATACGCCGAGCAGTACTTC
CDR3: CASSLGSRYAEQYF

J: TRBJ2-7
D: NA
size: NA
V: TRBV27
DNA: TGTGCCAGCAGTTTACCCGGTCGGGAGCAGTACTTC
CDR3: CASSLPGREQYF

J: TRBJ1-2
D: TRBD1
size: NA
V: TRBV12-3/TRBV12-4
DNA: TGTGCCAGCAGTCCCCAAGGGACAGGGGATCCCCTGGCCTATGGCTACACCTTC
CDR3: CASSPQGTGDPLAYGYTF

J: TRBJ1-4
D: NA
size: NA
V: TRBV29-1
DNA: TGCAGCGTTGGTCAGGAGCGTCTGTTTTTT
CDR3: CSVGQERLFF

J: TRBJ1-1
D: TRBD1
size: NA
V: TRBV19
DNA: TGTGCCAGTAGACAGACAGGGAGTGGTGAAGCTTTCTTT
CDR3: CASRQTGSGEAFF

J: TRBJ2-4
D: TRBD1
size: NA
V: TRBV6-1
DNA: TGTGCCAGCAGTGAATGGACAGGGTCCGCCAAAAACATTCAGTACTTC
CDR3: CASSEWTGSAKNIQYF

J: TRBJ2-7
D: NA
size: NA
V: TRBV5-5
DNA: TGTGCCAGCAGAGGACCACAGGTGGGAGCCTACGAGCAGTACTTC
CDR3: CASRGPQVGAYEQYF

J: TRBJ1-1
D: NA
size: NA
V: TRBV6-5
DNA: TGTGCCAGCAGTTACTCGAGTACCGGGGCGGTAGCTTTCTTT
CDR3: CASSYSSTGAVAFF

J: TRBJ1-5
D: NA
size: NA
V: TRBV6-2/TRBV6-3
DNA: TGTGCCAGCAGCCGACAGGCTAGCAATCAGCCCCAGCATTTT
CDR3: CASSRQASNQPQHF

J: TRBJ1-2
D: TRBD1
size: few
V: TRBV27
DNA: TGTGCCAGCAGTGCCGTGGGGACAGGGAACTATGGCTACACCTTC
CDR3: CASSAVGTGNYGYTF

J: TRBJ2-7
D: NA
size: once
V: TRBV20-1
DNA: TGCAGTGCCGCGCTCTCCTACGAGCAGTACTTC
CDR3: CSAALSYEQYF

J: TRBJ2-1
D: TRBD2
size: NA
V: TRBV11-3
DNA: TGTGCCAGCAGCTTAGCGGGGGGTAATCGTCTCCTTTACAATGAGCAGTTCTTC
CDR3: CASSLAGGNRLLYNEQFF

J: TRBJ2-1
D: NA
size: NA
V: TRBV27
DNA: TGTGCCAGCAGTTTATCGTGGGGAACCTACAATGAGCAGTTCTTC
CDR3: CASSLSWGTYNEQFF

J: TRBJ1-2
D: TRBD1
size: few
V: TRBV11-1
DNA: TGTGCCAGCAGCTTAGCCACGACAGGGCCACTCGGCTACACCTTC
CDR3: CASSLATTGPLGYTF

J: TRBJ1-2
D: NA
size: NA
V: TRBV27
DNA: TGTGCCAGCAGTCGGGCACAGGCACTCGCCTACTATGGCTACACCTTC
CDR3: CASSRAQALAYYGYTF

J: TRBJ2-7
D: TRBD2
size: once
V: TRBV6-5
DNA: TGTGCCAGCAGTTCCACCCCTGGCGGGGGTTCCTACGAGCAGTACTTC
CDR3: CASSSTPGGGSYEQYF

J: TRBJ2-1
D: NA
size: NA
V: TRBV29-1
DNA: TGCAGCGTTGTCAGTTCTAGTTACAATGAGCAGTTCTTC
CDR3: CSVVSSSYNEQFF

J: TRBJ1-2
D: NA
size: NA
V: TRBV15
DNA: TGTGCCACCAGCAGAGATCAGACCCCAGGGTATGGCTACACCTTC
CDR3: CATSRDQTPGYGYTF

J: TRBJ2-1
D: NA
size: NA
V: TRBV28
DNA: TGTGCCACTGGACTACCCTACAATGAGCAGTTCTTC
CDR3: CATGLPYNEQFF

J: TRBJ1-1
D: NA
size: few
V: TRBV14
DNA: TGTGCCAGCAGCCGAACATGGGGCTACACTGAAGCTTTCTTT
CDR3: CASSRTWGYTEAFF

J: TRBJ2-1
D: NA
size: NA
V: TRBV11-1
DNA: TGTGCCAGCAGCCCGGGGGACTCTGACAATGAGCAGTTCTTC
CDR3: CASSPGDSDNEQFF

J: TRBJ2-1
D: NA
size: NA
V: TRBV29-1
DNA: TGCAGCGTCGCGGGGACCGGGAGCTCCTACAATGAGCAGTTCTTC
CDR3: CSVAGTGSSYNEQFF

J: TRBJ2-3
D: NA
size: NA
V: TRBV30
DNA: TGTGCCTGGAGTGTACATCTGTATTCTAGCACAGATACGCAGTATTTT
CDR3: CAWSVHLYSSTDTQYF

J: TRBJ2-2
D: TRBD1
size: NA
V: TRBV19
DNA: TGTGCCAGTACCCACTACAGGGGGCGATCGTCCGGGGAGCTGTTTTTT
CDR3: CASTHYRGRSSGELFF

J: TRBJ1-2
D: NA
size: NA
V: TRBV6-1
DNA: TGTGCCAGCAGTTATCTCAGGGGAGAGGGCTACACCTTC
CDR3: CASSYLRGEGYTF

J: TRBJ1-1
D: TRBD1
size: NA
V: TRBV6-6
DNA: TGTGCCAGCAGGGGACAGGGGGTGAGTTTAAACACTGAAGCTTTCTTT
CDR3: CASRGQGVSLNTEAFF

J: TRBJ2-5
D: NA
size: NA
V: TRBV29-1
DNA: TGCAGCGTTGCGAGGGAGGCCCAGTACTTC
CDR3: CSVAREAQYF

J: TRBJ1-1
D: TRBD1
size: NA
V: TRBV12-3/TRBV12-4
DNA: TGTGCCAGCAGTTGGGACAGGGGGCGCGAAGCTTTCTTT
CDR3: CASSWDRGREAFF

J: TRBJ2-7
D: NA
size: NA
V: TRBV29-1
DNA: TGCAGCGCTGGGTGGGACAACTCCTACAAGCAGTACTTC
CDR3: CSAGWDNSYKQYF

J: TRBJ1-2
D: TRBD1
size: NA
V: TRBV6-5
DNA: TGTGCCAGCAGTTACGGGACAGGGACCCACACCTTC
CDR3: CASSYGTGTHTF

J: TRBJ2-1
D: TRBD2
size: NA
V: TRBV13
DNA: TGTGCCAGCACCCAAGGGAGGGGTATCGATGAGCAGTTCTTC
CDR3: CASTQGRGIDEQFF

J: TRBJ2-1
D: TRBD2
size: NA
V: TRBV29-1
DNA: TGCAGCGGCCGGGACTTGAGGACTAGCTGGGACAATGAGCAGTTCTTC
CDR3: CSGRDLRTSWDNEQFF

J: TRBJ2-1
D: TRBD2
size: few
V: TRBV5-5
DNA: TGTGCCAGCAGCAGAACCGGGACTAGCTATGGCAATGAGCAGTTCTTC
CDR3: CASSRTGTSYGNEQFF

J: TRBJ1-5
D: TRBD1
size: NA
V: TRBV19
DNA: TGTGCCAGTAGTAGAATCCGGGACAGGGGTTTTGATCAGCCCCAGCATTTT
CDR3: CASSRIRDRGFDQPQHF

J: TRBJ1-4
D: NA
size: NA
V: TRBV29-1
DNA: TGCAGCGTTGCAGGGAGGGGTAATGAAAAACTGTTTTTT
CDR3: CSVAGRGNEKLFF

J: TRBJ2-7
D: NA
size: NA
V: TRBV29-1
DNA: TGCAGCGCCCGGGACGGGAGCTCCTACGAGCAGTACTTC
CDR3: CSARDGSSYEQYF

J: TRBJ1-6
D: NA
size: NA
V: TRBV5-4
DNA: TGTGCCAGCAGCTTGGATCAGTATAATTCACCCCTCCACTTT
CDR3: CASSLDQYNSPLHF

J: TRBJ1-5
D: NA
size: NA
V: TRBV27
DNA: TGTGCCAGCAGTTTATGGTCTTCTTCAGGTATTCAGCCCCAGCATTTT
CDR3: CASSLWSSSGIQPQHF

J: TRBJ2-7
D: TRBD1
size: NA
V: TRBV11-2
DNA: TGTGCCAGCAGCTTAGTTGGACAGGGCACCTACGAGCAGTACTTC
CDR3: CASSLVGQGTYEQYF

J: TRBJ2-7
D: NA
size: NA
V: TRBV6-6
DNA: TGTGCCAGCAGTGGAGGGGCCTACGAGCAGTACTTC
CDR3: CASSGGAYEQYF

J: TRBJ2-1
D: NA
size: NA
V: TRBV5-1
DNA: TGCGCCAGCAGCATGAACAATGAGCAGTTCTTC
CDR3: CASSMNNEQFF

J: TRBJ2-1
D: TRBD1
size: once
V: TRBV6-5
DNA: TGTGCCAGCAGCCTGACAGGGGCAAACTACAATGAGCAGTTCTTC
CDR3: CASSLTGANYNEQFF

J: TRBJ2-5
D: TRBD1
size: few
V: TRBV6-5
DNA: TGTGCCAGCAGGACCGGGACAGGGGTCGAGACCCAGTACTTC
CDR3: CASRTGTGVETQYF

J: TRBJ2-5
D: NA
size: NA
V: TRBV29-1
DNA: TGCAGCGTTGACCCCCGGGGAGAGACCCAGTACTTC
CDR3: CSVDPRGETQYF

J: TRBJ2-7
D: TRBD2
size: NA
V: TRBV19
DNA: TGTGCCAGTTCGGGACTAAAGAACGAGCAGTACTTC
CDR3: CASSGLKNEQYF

J: TRBJ2-2
D: NA
size: NA
V: TRBV29-1
DNA: TGCAGCGTTCACGCTACCGGGGAGCTGTTTTTT
CDR3: CSVHATGELFF